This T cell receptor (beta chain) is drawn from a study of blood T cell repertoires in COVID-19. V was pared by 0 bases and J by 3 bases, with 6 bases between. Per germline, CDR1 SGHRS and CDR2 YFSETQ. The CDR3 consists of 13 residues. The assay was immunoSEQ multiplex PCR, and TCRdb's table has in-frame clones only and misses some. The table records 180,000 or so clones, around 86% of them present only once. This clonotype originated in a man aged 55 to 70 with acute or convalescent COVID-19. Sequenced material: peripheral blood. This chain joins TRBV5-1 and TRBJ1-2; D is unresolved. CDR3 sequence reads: CASSLDGHYGYTF. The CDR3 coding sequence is TGCGCCAGCAGCTTGGACGGTCACTATGGCTACACCTTC.